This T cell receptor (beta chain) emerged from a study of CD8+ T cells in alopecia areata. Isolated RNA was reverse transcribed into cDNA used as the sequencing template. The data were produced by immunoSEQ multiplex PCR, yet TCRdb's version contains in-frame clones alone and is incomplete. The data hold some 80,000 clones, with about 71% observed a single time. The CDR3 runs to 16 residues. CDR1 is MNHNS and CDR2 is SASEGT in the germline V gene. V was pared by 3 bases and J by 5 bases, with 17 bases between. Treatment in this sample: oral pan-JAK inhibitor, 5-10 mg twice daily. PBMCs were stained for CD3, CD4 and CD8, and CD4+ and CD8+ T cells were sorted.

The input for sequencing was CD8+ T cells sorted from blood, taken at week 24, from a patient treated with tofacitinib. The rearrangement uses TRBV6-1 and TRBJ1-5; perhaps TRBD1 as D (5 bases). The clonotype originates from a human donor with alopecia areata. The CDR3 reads CASSEWGRRFYQPQHF. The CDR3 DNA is TGTGCCAGCAGTGAGTGGGGACGGAGGTTTTATCAGCCCCAGCATTTT.